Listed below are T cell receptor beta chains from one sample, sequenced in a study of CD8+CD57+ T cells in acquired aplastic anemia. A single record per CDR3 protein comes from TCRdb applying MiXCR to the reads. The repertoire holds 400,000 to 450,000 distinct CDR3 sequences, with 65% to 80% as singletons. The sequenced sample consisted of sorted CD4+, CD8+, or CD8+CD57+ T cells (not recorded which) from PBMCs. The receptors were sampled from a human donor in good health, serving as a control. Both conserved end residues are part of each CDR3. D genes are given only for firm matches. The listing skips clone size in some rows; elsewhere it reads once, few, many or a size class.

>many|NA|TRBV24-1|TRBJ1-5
CATSDLRIRDLLCYSNQPQHF
TGTGCCACCAGTGATTTACGTATCCGGGATCTCTTATGCTATAGCAATCAGCCCCAGCATTTT
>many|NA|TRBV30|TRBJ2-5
CAWSVQGLYQETQYF
TGTGCCTGGAGTGTGCAGGGACTGTACCAAGAGACCCAGTACTTC
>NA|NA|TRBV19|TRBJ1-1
CASTTGPGNTPPLF
TGTGCCAGTACTACAGGACCAGGGAACACACCCCCTCTCTTT
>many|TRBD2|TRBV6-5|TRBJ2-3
CASRRTSGGPDTQYF
TGTGCCAGCAGACGGACTAGCGGGGGCCCAGATACGCAGTATTTT
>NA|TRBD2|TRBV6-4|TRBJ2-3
CATRPLAGSTDTQYF
TGTGCCACCCGACCCTTAGCGGGGAGCACAGATACGCAGTATTTT
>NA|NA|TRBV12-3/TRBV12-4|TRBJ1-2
CAWRPNRRNGYTF
TGTGCCTGGAGACCGAACAGGAGAAATGGCTACACCTTC
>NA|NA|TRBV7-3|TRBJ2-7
CASSSIGRAYEQYF
TGTGCCAGCAGCTCAATAGGCCGTGCCTACGAGCAGTACTTC
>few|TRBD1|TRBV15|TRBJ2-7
CATSRNWDSQYEQYF
TGTGCCACCAGCAGAAATTGGGACAGTCAATACGAGCAGTACTTC
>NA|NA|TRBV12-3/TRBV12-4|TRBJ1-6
CASSRSARNNSPLHF
TGTGCCAGCAGCCGCTCGGCCCGGAATAATTCACCCCTCCACTTT
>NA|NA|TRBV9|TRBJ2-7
CASSQTMELNYEQYF
TGTGCCAGCAGCCAAACGATGGAACTGAACTACGAGCAGTACTTC
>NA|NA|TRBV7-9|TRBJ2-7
CASRSAGTALHFEQYF
NA
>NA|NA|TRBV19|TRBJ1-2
CASRSRAATNGYIF
TGTGCCAGTAGGAGCCGGGCGGCGACTAATGGCTACATCTTC
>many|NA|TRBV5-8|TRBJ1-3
CASSDDISGNTIYF
TGTGCCAGCAGCGATGACATCTCTGGAAACACCATATATTTT
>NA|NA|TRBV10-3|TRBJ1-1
CATGQVGRGYTEAFF
TGTGCTACCGGGCAGGTAGGCCGGGGGTACACTGAAGCTTTCTTT
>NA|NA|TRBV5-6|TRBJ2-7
CARIKSRRSSYEQYF
TGTGCCAGGATCAAGTCCCGGCGGAGCTCCTACGAGCAGTACTTC
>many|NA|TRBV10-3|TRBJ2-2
CAISVGVVRGNTGELFF
TGTGCCATCAGTGTCGGGGTTGTTAGAGGCAACACCGGGGAGCTGTTTTTT
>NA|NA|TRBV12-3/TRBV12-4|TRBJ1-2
CASSPAGTRGYTF
TGTGCCAGCAGTCCAGCAGGGACCCGTGGCTACACCTTC
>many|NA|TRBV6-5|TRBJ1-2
CASSRVQGEYGYTF
TGTGCCAGCAGTCGGGTACAGGGCGAATATGGCTACACCTTC
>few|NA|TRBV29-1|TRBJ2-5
CSVEDVQSGQETQYF
TGCAGCGTTGAAGATGTACAGAGCGGGCAAGAGACCCAGTACTTC
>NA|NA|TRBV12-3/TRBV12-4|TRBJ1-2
CASSPRMGPGGYGYTF
TGTGCCAGCAGTCCTAGGATGGGGCCGGGGGGCTATGGCTACACCTTC
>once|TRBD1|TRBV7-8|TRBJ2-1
CASSQGPRTGLHHFF
TGCGCCAGCAGCCAAGGCCCGAGGACAGGCCTTCACCACTTCTTC
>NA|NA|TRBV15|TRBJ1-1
CATSPIAESTEAFF
TGTGCCACCAGCCCCATAGCAGAGAGCACTGAAGCTTTCTTT
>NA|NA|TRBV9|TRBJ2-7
CASSVGTEGGGYKYF
TGTGCCAGCAGCGTAGGGACGGAGGGCGGTGGCTACAAGTACTTC
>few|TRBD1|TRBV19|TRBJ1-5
CASRNPGRGNQPQHF
TGTGCCAGTAGGAACCCCGGCAGGGGGAATCAGCCCCAGCATTTT
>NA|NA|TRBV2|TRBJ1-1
CANRQFTGDEAFF
TGTGCCAACAGACAATTCACAGGCGATGAGGCTTTCTTT
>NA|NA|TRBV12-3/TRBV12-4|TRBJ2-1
CASGHGRDPIFNEQFF
TGTGCCAGCGGACACGGCCGGGATCCTATCTTCAATGAGCAGTTCTTC
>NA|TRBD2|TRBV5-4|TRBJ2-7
CASSLEGLAYEQYF
TGTGCCAGCAGCTTGGAGGGACTAGCCTACGAGCAGTACTTC
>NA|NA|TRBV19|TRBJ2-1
CASSITAANETLFFEFF
TGTGCCAGTAGTATCACCGCGGCTAATGAAACACTGTTTTTTGAGTTCTTC
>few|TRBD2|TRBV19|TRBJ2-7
CASSMREGLYEQYF
TGTGCCAGTAGTATGCGGGAGGGCCTCTACGAGCAGTACTTC
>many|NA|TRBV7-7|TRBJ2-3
CASSLSGTDTQYF
TGTGCCAGCAGCCTTAGCGGCACAGATACGCAGTATTTT
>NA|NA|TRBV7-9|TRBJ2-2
CASSLRGSANTGELFF
TGTGCCAGCAGTTTACGGGGGAGCGCGAACACCGGGGAGCTGTTTTTT
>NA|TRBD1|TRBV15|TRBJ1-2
CATSRDRGWYGYTF
TGTGCCACCAGCCGGGACAGGGGCTGGTATGGCTACACCTTC
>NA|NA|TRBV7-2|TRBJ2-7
CASSWSPRTEAQFF
TGTGCCAGCAGTTGGTCCCCTAGGACCGAAGCGCAGTTTTTC
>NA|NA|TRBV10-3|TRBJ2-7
CAIAGSAYEQYF
TGTGCCATCGCAGGGTCGGCCTACGAGCAGTACTTC
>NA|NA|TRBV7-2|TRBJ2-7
CASRSVKGPGNTIYF
TGTGCCAGCAGATCTGTGAAGGGGCCAGGAAACACCATATACTTC
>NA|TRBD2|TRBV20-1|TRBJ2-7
CSAAAGGTLYEQYF
TGCAGTGCCGCCGCGGGGGGGACCCTCTACGAGCAGTACTTC
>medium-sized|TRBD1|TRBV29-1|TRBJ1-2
CSVGQGDAGYTF
TGCAGCGTGGGACAGGGGGATGCTGGCTACACCTTC
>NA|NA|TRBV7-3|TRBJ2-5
CASSTQMHSEALFF
TGTGCCAGCAGCACTCAAATGCACAGTGAAGCTCTCTTTTTC
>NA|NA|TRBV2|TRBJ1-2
CASSLEGTSTGYMF
TGTGCCAGCAGCTTGGAGGGCACTAGCACTGGCTACATGTTC
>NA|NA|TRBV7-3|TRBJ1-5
CASSCPVVAEQYFQHF
TGTGCCAGCAGCTGCCCCGTAGTAGCCGAGCAGTACTTCCAGCATTTT
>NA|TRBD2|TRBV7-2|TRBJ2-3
CASSLTIGGGDTQYF
TGTGCCAGCAGCCTCACTATAGGCGGGGGGGATACGCAGTATTTT
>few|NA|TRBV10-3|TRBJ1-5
CAISATGQEPQHF
TGTGCCATCAGTGCAACGGGACAAGAGCCCCAGCATTTT
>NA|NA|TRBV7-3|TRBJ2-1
CASSLDDPRGLNKQFF
TGTGCCAGCAGCTTAGATGACCCCAGAGGGTTGAACAAGCAGTTCTTC
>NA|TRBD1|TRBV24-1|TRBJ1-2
CASRELRGPEDGYTF
TGTGCCAGCAGAGAATTAAGGGGGCCGGAAGATGGCTACACCTTC
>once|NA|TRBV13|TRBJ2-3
CASSSQTSTDTQYF
TGTGCCAGCAGCTCACAGACTAGCACAGATACGCAGTATTTT
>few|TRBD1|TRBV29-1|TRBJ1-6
CSVADRDSPLHF
TGCAGCGTCGCCGACAGGGACTCACCCCTCCACTTT
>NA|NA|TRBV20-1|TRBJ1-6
CSARGDTKERANSPLHF
TGCAGTGCTAGAGGGGACACAAAAGAGCGGGCTAATTCACCCCTCCACTTT
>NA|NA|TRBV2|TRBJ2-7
CASRVSINEQYF
TGTGCCAGCAGGGTTTCGATCAACGAGCAGTACTTC
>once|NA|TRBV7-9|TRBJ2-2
CASSPVRLAIGELFF
TGCGCCAGCAGCCCGGTCCGGCTAGCAATCGGGGAGCTGTTTTTT
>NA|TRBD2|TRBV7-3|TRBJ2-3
CASSLESSGGTETQYF
TGCGCCAGCAGCTTGGAGAGTAGCGGGGGAACAGAGACGCAGTATTTT
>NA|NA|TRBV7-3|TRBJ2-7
CASSLRRYNSPLHYF
TGTGCCAGCAGCCTGCGGCGCTATAATTCACCCCTCCACTACTTC
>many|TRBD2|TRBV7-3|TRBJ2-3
CASSIGLAGTDTQYF
TGTGCCAGCAGCATAGGACTAGCGGGCACAGATACGCAGTATTTT
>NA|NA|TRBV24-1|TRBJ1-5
CATGKSQHF
TGTGCCACCGGTAAATCCCAGCATTTT
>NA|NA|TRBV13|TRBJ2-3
CASSVASGASTNTQYF
TGTGCCAGCAGCGTAGCCTCAGGGGCGAGCACAAATACGCAGTATTTT